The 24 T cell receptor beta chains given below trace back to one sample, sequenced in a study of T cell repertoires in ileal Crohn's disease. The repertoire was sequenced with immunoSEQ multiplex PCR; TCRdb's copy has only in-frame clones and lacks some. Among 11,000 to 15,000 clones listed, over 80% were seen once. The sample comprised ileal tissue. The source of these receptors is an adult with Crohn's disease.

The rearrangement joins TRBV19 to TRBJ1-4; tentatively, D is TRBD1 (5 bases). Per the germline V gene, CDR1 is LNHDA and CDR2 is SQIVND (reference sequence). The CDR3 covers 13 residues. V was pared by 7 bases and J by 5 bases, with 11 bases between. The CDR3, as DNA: TGTGCCAGTATTGGAGGGGTCAATGAAAAACTGTTTTTT. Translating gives CASIGGVNEKLFF.

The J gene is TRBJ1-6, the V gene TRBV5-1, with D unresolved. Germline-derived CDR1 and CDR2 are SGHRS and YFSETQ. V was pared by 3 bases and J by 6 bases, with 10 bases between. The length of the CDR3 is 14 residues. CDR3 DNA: TGCGCCAGCAGCTCGACAAGAGCTAATTCACCCCTCCACTTT. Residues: CASSSTRANSPLHF.

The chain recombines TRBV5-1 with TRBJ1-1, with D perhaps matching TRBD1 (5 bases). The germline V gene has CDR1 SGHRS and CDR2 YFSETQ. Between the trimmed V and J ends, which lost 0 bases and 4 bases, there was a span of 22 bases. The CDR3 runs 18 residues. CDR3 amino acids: CASSLDPGRTNGGTEAFF. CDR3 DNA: TGCGCCAGCAGCTTGGATCCAGGGAGGACGAACGGTGGCACTGAAGCTTTCTTT.

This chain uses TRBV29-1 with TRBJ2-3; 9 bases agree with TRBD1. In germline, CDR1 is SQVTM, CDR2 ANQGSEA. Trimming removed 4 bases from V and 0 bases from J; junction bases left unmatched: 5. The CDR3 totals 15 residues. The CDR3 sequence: CSVGFTGGSTDTQYF. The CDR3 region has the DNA TGCAGCGTTGGCTTCACAGGGGGCAGCACAGATACGCAGTATTTT.

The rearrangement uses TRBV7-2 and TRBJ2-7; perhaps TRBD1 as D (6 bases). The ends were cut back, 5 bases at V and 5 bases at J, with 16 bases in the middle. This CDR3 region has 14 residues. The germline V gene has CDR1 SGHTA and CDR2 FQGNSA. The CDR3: CASSHTGPGDEQYF. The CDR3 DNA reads TGTGCCAGCAGCCATACAGGGCCCGGGGACGAGCAGTACTTC. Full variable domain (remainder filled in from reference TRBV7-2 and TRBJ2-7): GAGVSQSPSNKVTEKGKDVELRCDPISGHTALYWYRQSLGQGLEFLIYFQGNSAPDKSGLPSDRFSAERTGGSVSTLTIQRTQQEDSAVYLCASSHTGPGDEQYFGPGTRLTVT.

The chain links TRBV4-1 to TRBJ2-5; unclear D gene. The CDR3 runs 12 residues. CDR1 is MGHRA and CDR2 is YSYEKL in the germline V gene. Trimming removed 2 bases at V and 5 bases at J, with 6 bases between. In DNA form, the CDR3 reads TGCGCCAGCAGCCAATCGAGGGAGACCCAGTACTTC. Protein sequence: CASSQSRETQYF.

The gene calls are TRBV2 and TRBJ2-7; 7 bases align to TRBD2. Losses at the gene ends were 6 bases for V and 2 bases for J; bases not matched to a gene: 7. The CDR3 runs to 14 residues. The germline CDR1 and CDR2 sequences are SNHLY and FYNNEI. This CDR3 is CASRGLAVPYEQYF. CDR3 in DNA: TGTGCCAGCAGGGGCCTAGCGGTGCCCTACGAGCAGTACTTC.

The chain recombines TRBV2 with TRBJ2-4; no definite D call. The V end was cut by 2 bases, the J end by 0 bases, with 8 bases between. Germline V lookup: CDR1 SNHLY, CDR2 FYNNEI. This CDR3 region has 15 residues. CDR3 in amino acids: CASSERGVAKNIQYF. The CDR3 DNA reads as TGTGCCAGCAGTGAACGAGGTGTAGCCAAAAACATTCAGTACTTC.

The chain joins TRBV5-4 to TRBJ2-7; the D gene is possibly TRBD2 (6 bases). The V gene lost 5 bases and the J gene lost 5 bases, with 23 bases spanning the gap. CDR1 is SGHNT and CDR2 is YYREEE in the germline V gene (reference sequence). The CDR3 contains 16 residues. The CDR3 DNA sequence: TGTGCCAGCAGTTCCCCGGGACTGGAGGTTCGGGACGAGCAGTACTTC. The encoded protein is CASSSPGLEVRDEQYF.

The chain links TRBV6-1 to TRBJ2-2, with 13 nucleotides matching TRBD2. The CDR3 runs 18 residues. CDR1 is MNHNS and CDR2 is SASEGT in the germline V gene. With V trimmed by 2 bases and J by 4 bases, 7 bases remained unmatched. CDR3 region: CASSEKLAGGGFTGELFF. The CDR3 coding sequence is TGTGCCAGCAGTGAAAAACTAGCGGGAGGGGGGTTCACCGGGGAGCTGTTTTTT.

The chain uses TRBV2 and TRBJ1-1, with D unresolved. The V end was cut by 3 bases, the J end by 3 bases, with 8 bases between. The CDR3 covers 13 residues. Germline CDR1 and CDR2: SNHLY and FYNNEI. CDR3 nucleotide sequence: TGTGCCAGCAGTGACAAGTCAGACACTGAAGCTTTCTTT. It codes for CASSDKSDTEAFF.

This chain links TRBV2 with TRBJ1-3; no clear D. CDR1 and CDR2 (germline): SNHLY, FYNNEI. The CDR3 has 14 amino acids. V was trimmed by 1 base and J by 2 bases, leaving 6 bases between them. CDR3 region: CASSEGQAGNTIYF. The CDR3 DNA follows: TGTGCCAGCAGTGAAGGACAAGCTGGAAACACCATATATTTT.

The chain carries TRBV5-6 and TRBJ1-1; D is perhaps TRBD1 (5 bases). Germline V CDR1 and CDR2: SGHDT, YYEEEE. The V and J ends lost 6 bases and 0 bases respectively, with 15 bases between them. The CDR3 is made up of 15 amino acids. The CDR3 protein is CASIKTWGMNTEAFF. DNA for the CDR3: TGTGCCAGCATCAAAACCTGGGGCATGAACACTGAAGCTTTCTTT.

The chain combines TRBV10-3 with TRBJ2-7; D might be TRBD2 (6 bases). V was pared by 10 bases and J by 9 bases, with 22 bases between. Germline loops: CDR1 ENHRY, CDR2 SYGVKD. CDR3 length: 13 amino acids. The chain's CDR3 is CATTPGGVFGQYF. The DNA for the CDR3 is TGTGCCACCACTCCCGGGGGAGTTTTCGGGCAGTACTTC.

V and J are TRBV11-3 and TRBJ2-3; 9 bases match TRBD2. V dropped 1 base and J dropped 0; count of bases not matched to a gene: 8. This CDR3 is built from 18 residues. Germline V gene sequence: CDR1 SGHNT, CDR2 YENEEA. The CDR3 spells CASSLGRASGASTDTQYF. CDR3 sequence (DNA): TGTGCCAGCAGCTTAGGACGGGCTAGCGGGGCTAGCACAGATACGCAGTATTTT.

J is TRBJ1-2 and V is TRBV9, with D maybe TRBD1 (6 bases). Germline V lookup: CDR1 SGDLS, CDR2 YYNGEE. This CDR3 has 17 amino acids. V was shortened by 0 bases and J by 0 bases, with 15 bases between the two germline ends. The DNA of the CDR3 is TGTGCCAGCAGCGTAGATGGGGGCGACAATCCTAACTATGGCTACACCTTC. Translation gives CASSVDGGDNPNYGYTF.

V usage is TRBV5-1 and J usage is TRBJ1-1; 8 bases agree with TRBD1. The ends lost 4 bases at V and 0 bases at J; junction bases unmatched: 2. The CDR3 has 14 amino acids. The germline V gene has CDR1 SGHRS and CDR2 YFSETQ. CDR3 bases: TGCGCCAGCAGCCGACAGGGGCTGAACACTGAAGCTTTCTTT. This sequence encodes CASSRQGLNTEAFF. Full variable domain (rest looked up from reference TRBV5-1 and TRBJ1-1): KAGVTQTPRYLIKTRGQQVTLSCSPISGHRSVSWYQQTPGQGLQFLFEYFSETQRNKGNFPGRFSGRQFSNSRSEMNVSTLELGDSALYLCASSRQGLNTEAFFGQGTRLTVV.

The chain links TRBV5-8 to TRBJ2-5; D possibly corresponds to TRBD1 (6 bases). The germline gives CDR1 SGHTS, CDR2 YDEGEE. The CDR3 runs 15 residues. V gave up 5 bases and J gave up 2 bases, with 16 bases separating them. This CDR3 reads CASSQGQPGQETQYF. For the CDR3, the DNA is TGTGCCAGCAGTCAGGGGCAACCCGGGCAAGAGACCCAGTACTTC.

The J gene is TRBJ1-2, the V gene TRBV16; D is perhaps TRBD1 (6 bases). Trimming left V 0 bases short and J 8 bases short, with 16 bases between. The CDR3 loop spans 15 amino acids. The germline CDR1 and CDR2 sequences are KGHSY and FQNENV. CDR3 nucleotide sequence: TGTGCCAGCAGCCAATCTCAGGGGTTGGGGAGCGGCTACACCTTC. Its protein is CASSQSQGLGSGYTF.

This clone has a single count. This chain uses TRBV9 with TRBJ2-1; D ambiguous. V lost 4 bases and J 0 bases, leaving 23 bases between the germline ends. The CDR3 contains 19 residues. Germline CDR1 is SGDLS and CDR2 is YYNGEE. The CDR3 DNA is TGTGCCAGCAGCCCGAACACGCGGAGTTTGACGAGCTCCTACAATGAGCAGTTCTTC. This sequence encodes CASSPNTRSLTSSYNEQFF.

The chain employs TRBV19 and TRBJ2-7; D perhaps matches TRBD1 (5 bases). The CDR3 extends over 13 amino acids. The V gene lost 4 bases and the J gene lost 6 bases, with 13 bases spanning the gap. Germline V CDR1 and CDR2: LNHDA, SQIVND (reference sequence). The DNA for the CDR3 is TGTGCCAGTAGTAGGGGCTGGGAAACCGAGCAGTACTTC. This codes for CASSRGWETEQYF.

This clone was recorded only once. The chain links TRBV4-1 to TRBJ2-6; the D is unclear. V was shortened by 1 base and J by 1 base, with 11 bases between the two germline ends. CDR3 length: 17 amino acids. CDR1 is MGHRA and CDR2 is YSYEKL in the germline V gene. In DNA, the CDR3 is TGCGCCAGCAGCCAAGCCCAGACTTTTTCTGGGGCCAACGTCCTGACTTTC. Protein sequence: CASSQAQTFSGANVLTF.

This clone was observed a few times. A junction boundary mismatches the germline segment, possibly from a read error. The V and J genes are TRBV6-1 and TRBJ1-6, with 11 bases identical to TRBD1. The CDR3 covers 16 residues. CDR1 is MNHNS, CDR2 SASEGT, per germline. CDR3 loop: CASREVGQGANSPLHF. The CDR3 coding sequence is TGTGCCAGCAGAGAAGTTGGACAGGGGGCTAATTCACCCCTCCACTTT.

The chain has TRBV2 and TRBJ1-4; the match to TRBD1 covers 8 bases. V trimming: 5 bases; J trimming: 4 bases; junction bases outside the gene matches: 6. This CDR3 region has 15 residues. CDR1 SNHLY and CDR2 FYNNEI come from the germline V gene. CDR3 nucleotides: TGTGCCAGCAGTCCCAACAGGGGGTTTAATGAAAAACTGTTTTTT. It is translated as CASSPNRGFNEKLFF.